This T cell receptor beta chain was documented in a study of cytomegalovirus exposure and HLA in healthy donors. PCR was performed using 60 Vbeta and 13 Jbeta primers. Assay: immunoSEQ multiplex PCR; the TCRdb copy retains only in-frame clones and omits some. The sample consists of about 210,000 clones, less than 90% of them appearing once. Healthy individuals who donated bone marrow served as the donors. Whole-study results and caveats: The records held CMV serostatus as the only immune exposure information. Presence/absence analyses took donor sequencing depth as roughly uniform. In a later analysis, a missense DCLRE1C variant was linked to TCR beta V- and J-gene trimming.

On this clone: Its antigen is as yet unknown.

The germline CDR1 and CDR2 sequences are SGHRS and YFSETQ. V was cut by 0 bases and J by 4 bases, with 8 bases left in between. This CDR3 has 14 amino acids. The receptor's source is a woman aged 25-40 years in good health and CMV-seronegative. Sequences were obtained from PBMCs. V usage is TRBV5-1 and J usage is TRBJ2-1; D unclear. The CDR3 here is CASSLVPEYNEQFF. In DNA form, the CDR3 reads TGCGCCAGCAGCTTGGTGCCAGAATACAATGAGCAGTTCTTC.